These 23 T cell receptor beta chains originate from one sample sequenced in a study of blood T cell repertoires in COVID-19. This table comes from immunoSEQ multiplex PCR, and its TCRdb copy is limited to in-frame clones, with some not included. There are 290,000 or so clones in the sample; roughly nine tenths occur only once, and over 2% lies in the top ten. Sequences were obtained from PBMCs or T cells enriched from blood (not recorded which). The origin of the receptors is a woman under 30 who had recovered from COVID-19.

For this clone: One end of the junction does not line up with germline, which may come from a read error. The V gene is TRBV5-1, the J gene TRBJ2-5, with 12 bases matching TRBD1. Looked up from germline, CDR1 is SGHRS and CDR2 is YFSETQ. The CDR3 is 17 amino acids. CDR3 sequence: CASSLAAEPGQGARINF. CDR3 nucleotides: TGCGCCAGCAGCTTGGCCGCGGAACCGGGACAGGGGGCAAGGATTAACTTC.

This clone was detected only once. The chain carries TRBV5-1 and TRBJ2-7; D might be TRBD2 (6 bases). CDR3 size: 13 residues. Between the trimmed V and J ends, which lost 7 bases and 4 bases, there was a span of 15 bases. The germline V gene encodes CDR1 SGHRS and CDR2 YFSETQ. In DNA form, the CDR3 reads TGCGCCAGCGGAATCGGGACTGGGTACGAGCAGTACTTC. It translates to CASGIGTGYEQYF.

The CDR3 coding sequence is TGTGCCAGCAGCTTGGCTACTAGCGGGAGCGAGCAGTACTTC. Its protein product is CASSLATSGSEQYF. The chain links TRBV5-4 to TRBJ2-7, with 11 bases that match TRBD2. This CDR3 region has 14 residues. V was pared by 0 bases and J by 6 bases, with 2 bases of the junction left unmatched. Per germline, CDR1 SGHNT and CDR2 YYREEE (reference sequence).

The genes are TRBV10-3 and TRBJ1-4; D remains unclear. The CDR3 loop spans 14 amino acids. Germline assignment: CDR1 ENHRY and CDR2 SYGVKD. V shed 3 bases and J shed 6 bases, with 11 bases lying between them. The CDR3 bases are TGTGCCATCAGTGAAAGAGGAAGGCATGAAAAACTGTTTTTT. Translation gives CAISERGRHEKLFF.

This clone showed up just a few times. The chain employs TRBV5-1 and TRBJ2-7; 8 bases are a match to TRBD1. The CDR3 spans 14 residues. With V trimmed by 3 bases and J by 2 bases, 4 bases remained unmatched. CDR1 and CDR2 (germline): SGHRS, YFSETQ. In nucleotides, the CDR3 is TGCGCCAGCAGCTCCCGGGACAGGACCTACGAGCAGTACTTC. It codes for CASSSRDRTYEQYF.

The CDR3 loop is CASSERSGGYQPQHF. The CDR3 DNA sequence: TGTGCCAGCAGTGAAAGGTCGGGGGGGTATCAGCCCCAGCATTTT. The V gene is TRBV2, the J gene TRBJ1-5, with D maybe TRBD1 (5 bases). CDR3 size: 15 residues. The V end was cut by 2 bases, the J end by 5 bases, with 13 bases between. Germline V gene data show CDR1 as SNHLY and CDR2 as FYNNEI.

This rearrangement joins TRBV7-2 to TRBJ2-5, with 12 positions matching TRBD2. The CDR3 consists of 15 residues. CDR1 and CDR2 (germline): SGHTA, FQGNSA. The V segment lost 5 bases and the J segment 5 bases; nucleotides outside the gene matches: 6. In DNA form, the CDR3 reads TGTGCCAGCAGCCCCGGACTAGCGGGGCTCGAGACCCAGTACTTC. Protein sequence: CASSPGLAGLETQYF. Variable domain in full (rest from reference TRBV7-2 and TRBJ2-5): GAGVSQSPSNKVTEKGKDVELRCDPISGHTALYWYRQSLGQGLEFLIYFQGNSAPDKSGLPSDRFSAERTGGSVSTLTIQRTQQEDSAVYLCASSPGLAGLETQYFGPGTRLLVL.

In this sample, this clone turned up a few times. This chain connects TRBV5-1 to TRBJ2-5; 9 bases align to TRBD1. The CDR3 spans 14 residues. Germline loops: CDR1 SGHRS, CDR2 YFSETQ. The junction had 3 bases not matched to a gene; V was cut back by 4 bases and J by 2 bases. The CDR3 reads CASSRDRVQETQYF. CDR3 bases: TGCGCCAGCAGCCGGGACAGGGTACAAGAGACCCAGTACTTC.

In nucleotides, the CDR3 is TGTGCCAGCACCCTCAGCTGGACAATGAGCAATCAGCCCCAGCATTTT. It encodes CASTLSWTMSNQPQHF. This chain uses TRBV2 with TRBJ1-5; possible D gene TRBD1, 5 bases. The CDR3 length is 16 residues. The V end was cut by 7 bases, the J end by 1 base, with 17 bases between. The germline gives CDR1 SNHLY, CDR2 FYNNEI.

V and J are TRBV5-1 and TRBJ2-5; 7 nucleotides match TRBD2. The junction had 6 bases not matched to a gene; V was cut back by 4 bases and J by 3 bases. Germline V CDR1 and CDR2: SGHRS, YFSETQ. This CDR3 spans 14 amino acids. DNA of the CDR3: TGCGCCAGCAGCCCGGGAGGAGGGGAAGAGACCCAGTACTTC. It codes for CASSPGGGEETQYF.

The genes are TRBV6-5 and TRBJ2-2; 14 bases are a match to TRBD2. This CDR3 is built from 15 residues. Germline values: CDR1 MNHEY, CDR2 SVGAGI. Trimming at V came to 4 bases and at J to 6 bases, leaving 1 base not matched to a gene. This chain's CDR3 is CASSSGLAGAGELFF. The CDR3 region has the DNA TGTGCCAGCAGTTCGGGACTAGCGGGAGCCGGGGAGCTGTTTTTT.

The genes are TRBV6-5 and TRBJ2-1; D uncertain. V dropped 10 bases and J dropped 6 bases, with 19 bases sitting between them. Germline lookup yields CDR1 MNHEY and CDR2 SVGAGI. The CDR3 runs 14 residues. In nucleotides, the CDR3 is TGTGCCACCTCGGCAATTCGCGGATCCAATGAGCAGTTCTTC. Amino acids: CATSAIRGSNEQFF.

The chain recombines TRBV5-6 with TRBJ2-1; TRBD2 matches 14 bases. The CDR3 is 15 residues long. Per germline, CDR1 SGHDT and CDR2 YYEEEE. V trimming: 4 bases; J trimming: 9 bases; junction bases outside the gene matches: 6. The DNA for the CDR3 is TGTGCCAGCAGCGGACTAGCGGGAGGTCGGGGTGAGCAGTTCTTC. Amino acid sequence: CASSGLAGGRGEQFF.

This chain links TRBV4-2 with TRBJ2-4, with 8 bases matching TRBD2. V shed 1 base, J shed 7 bases, and the junction held 12 bases outside the gene matches. Per germline, CDR1 LGHNA and CDR2 YNFKEQ. CDR3 length equals 17 residues. Here the CDR3 DNA reads TGTGCCAGCAGCCAAGGGGCGAGCGGGGGAGAGGTGAACATTCAGTACTTC. It translates to CASSQGASGGEVNIQYF.

This sequence joins TRBV19 and TRBJ1-1; a weak D match, TRBD1 (5 bases). The V end was cut by 3 bases, the J end by 1 base, with 6 bases between. CDR3 length: 13 amino acids. Per the germline V gene, CDR1 is LNHDA and CDR2 is SQIVND (reference sequence). CDR3 sequence: CASSMGRNTEAFF. CDR3 nucleotide sequence: TGTGCCAGTAGTATGGGGCGGAACACTGAAGCTTTCTTT.

CDR3 sequence: CASSHTGLGNEQFF. The DNA of the CDR3 is TGTGCCAGCAGCCACACGGGACTAGGCAATGAGCAGTTCTTC. The chain carries TRBV7-6 and TRBJ2-1; 8 nucleotides agree with TRBD2. V lost 5 bases and J lost 6; bases outside the gene matches: 6. The CDR3 runs 14 residues. CDR1 SGHVS and CDR2 FNYEAQ come from the germline V gene.

This clone was found once. The chain joins TRBV12-3 or TRBV12-4 to TRBJ1-3, with TRBD1 identical over 9 bases. After removal of 8 bases from V and 1 base from J, the junction contained 0 bases not matched to a gene. The CDR3 extends over 13 amino acids. CDR3 loop: CASDRGSGNTIYF. The CDR3 DNA follows: TGTGCCAGCGACAGGGGGTCTGGAAACACCATATATTTT.

The chain joins TRBV10-1 to TRBJ2-7; possible D gene TRBD1, 6 bases. CDR3 size: 17 residues. Germline V gives CDR1 WNHNN, CDR2 SYGVQD (reference sequence). Trimming took 2 bases from V and 0 from J, leaving 17 bases between them. The CDR3 region has the DNA TGCGCCAGCAGTGAGAAAAATAAGGGGACAACCTCCTACGAGCAGTACTTC. Encoded protein: CASSEKNKGTTSYEQYF.

The V and J genes are TRBV2 and TRBJ2-1, with 11 bases fitting TRBD2. With V trimmed by 11 bases and J by 5 bases, 8 bases remained unmatched. From germline, CDR1 is SNHLY and CDR2 FYNNEI. The CDR3 has 14 amino acids. The CDR3 sequence is CAPRGTSGHNEQFF. CDR3 DNA: TGTGCCCCAAGGGGGACTAGCGGCCACAATGAGCAGTTCTTC.

The chain links TRBV9 to TRBJ2-3, with D possibly matching TRBD2 (6 bases). CDR1 and CDR2 (germline): SGDLS, YYNGEE. V dropped 0 bases and J dropped 2 bases, with 13 bases sitting between them. The CDR3 contains 16 residues. The CDR3 spells CASSVVGGVSTDTQYF. Here the CDR3 DNA reads TGTGCCAGCAGCGTAGTCGGCGGGGTTTCCACAGATACGCAGTATTTT.

V and J are TRBV19 and TRBJ1-1; a weak D match, TRBD1 (5 bases). Between the trimmed V and J ends, which lost 6 bases and 1 base, there was a span of 12 bases. CDR3 length equals 14 residues. The germline V gene has CDR1 LNHDA and CDR2 SQIVND (reference sequence). DNA for the CDR3: TGTGCCAGTAGCCTGACAGCCCCGAACACTGAAGCTTTCTTT. Amino acid sequence: CASSLTAPNTEAFF.

This clone was seen a single time. The chain employs TRBV2 and TRBJ2-3; 8 bases map to TRBD1. Looked up from germline, CDR1 is SNHLY and CDR2 is FYNNEI. CDR3 size: 14 residues. V shed 7 bases and J 10 bases; nucleotides not matched to a gene: 13. The CDR3 coding sequence is TGTGCCAGCACTCTCACAGGGGGAGCAGGGTCGCAGTATTTT. The encoded protein is CASTLTGGAGSQYF.

This rearrangement joins TRBV30 to TRBJ2-1; 8 nucleotides line up with TRBD2. Trimming cost V 2 bases and J 6 bases; bases outside gene matches: 6. CDR1 and CDR2 (germline): GTSNPN, SVGIG (reference sequence). This CDR3 is 14 amino acids long. For the CDR3, the DNA is TGTGCCTGGAGTAGGGGACTAGGGTCCAATGAGCAGTTCTTC. Its translation is CAWSRGLGSNEQFF.